This T cell receptor beta chain came from a study of T cell changes during pregnancy in multiple sclerosis (dated by TCRdb to about 2019). About the full investigation: The study examined how the T cell repertoire changed over the course of pregnancy in women with multiple sclerosis.

Library method: the immunoSEQ multiplex PCR assay. TCRdb holds this immuneACCESS table with in-frame rearrangements only. Some clones are missing; in checked studies, unresolved V genes explain under half, and the rest has no known cause. Across this sample there are some 56,000 clones, with about 93% seen only once. The ten largest clones capture 2.8% of the sample. As for this clone: Its antigen has not been determined. No base quality information exists; no much larger clone differs at one position.

The CDR3 starts with the cysteine, ends with the phenylalanine, and has 12 residues. This entry keeps only the CDR3 DNA: 36 bases, framed from base 1. As encoded in the germline V gene, CDR1 is KGHSH while CDR2 is LQKENI. The junction shows trimming of 10 bases on V and 2 bases on J, plus 11 bases between the germline ends. The chain links TRBV18 with TRBJ1-2; the best D guess is TRBD1, with 5 bases matching. The sample was peripheral blood, taken in the third trimester of pregnancy. The TCR was taken from a female donor in good health, enrolled as a control in a pregnancy study. The CDR3 protein is CAKAGENYGYTF. The DNA sequence reads TGTGCCAAGGCGGGGGAGAACTATGGCTACACCTTC. The CDR3, completed at both ends by the reference TRBV18 and TRBJ1-2 genes, gives the full variable domain NAGVMQNPRHLVRRRGQEARLRCSPMKGHSHVYWYRQLPEEGLKFMVYLQKENIIDESGMPKERFSAEFPKEGPSILRIQQVVRGDSAAYFCAKAGENYGYTFGSGTRLTVV.